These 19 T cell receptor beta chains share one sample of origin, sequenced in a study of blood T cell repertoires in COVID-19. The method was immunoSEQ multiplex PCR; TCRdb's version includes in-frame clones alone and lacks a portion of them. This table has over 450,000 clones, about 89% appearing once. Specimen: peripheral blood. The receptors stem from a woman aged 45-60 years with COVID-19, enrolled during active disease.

CDR3 sequence: CASSLRRGVYEQYF. The CDR3 bases are TGTGCCAGCAGCTTGAGGCGGGGGGTCTACGAGCAGTACTTC. The rearrangement joins TRBV5-6 to TRBJ2-7, with 8 bases identical to TRBD2. Germline CDR1 reads SGHDT; CDR2 reads YYEEEE. V gave up 1 base and J gave up 3 bases; unmatched junction bases: 3. CDR3 length: 14 amino acids.

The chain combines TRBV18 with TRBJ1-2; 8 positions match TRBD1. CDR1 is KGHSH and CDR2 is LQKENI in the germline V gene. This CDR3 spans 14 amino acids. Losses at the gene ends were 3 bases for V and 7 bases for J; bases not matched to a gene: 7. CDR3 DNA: TGTGCCAGCTCACCTACCCAGGGGGCGCTTGGCTACACCTTC. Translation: CASSPTQGALGYTF.

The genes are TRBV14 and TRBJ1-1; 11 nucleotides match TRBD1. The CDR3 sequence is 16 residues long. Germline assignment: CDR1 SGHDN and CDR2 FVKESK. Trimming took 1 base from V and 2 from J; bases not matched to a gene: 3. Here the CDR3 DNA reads TGTGCCAGCAGCCAAGCCCGGACAGGGGGCAACACTGAAGCTTTCTTT. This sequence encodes CASSQARTGGNTEAFF.

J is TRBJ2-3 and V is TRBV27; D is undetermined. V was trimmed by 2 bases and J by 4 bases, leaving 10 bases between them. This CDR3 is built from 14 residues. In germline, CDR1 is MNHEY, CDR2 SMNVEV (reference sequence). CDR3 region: CASSLIVAPDTQYF. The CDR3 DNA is TGTGCCAGCAGTTTAATCGTGGCCCCAGATACGCAGTATTTT.

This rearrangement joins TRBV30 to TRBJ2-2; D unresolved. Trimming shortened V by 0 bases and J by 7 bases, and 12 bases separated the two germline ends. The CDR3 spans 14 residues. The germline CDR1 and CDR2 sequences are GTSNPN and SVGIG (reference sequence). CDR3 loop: CAWSVRQTGGELFF. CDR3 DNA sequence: TGTGCCTGGAGTGTACGGCAGACGGGCGGGGAGCTGTTTTTT.

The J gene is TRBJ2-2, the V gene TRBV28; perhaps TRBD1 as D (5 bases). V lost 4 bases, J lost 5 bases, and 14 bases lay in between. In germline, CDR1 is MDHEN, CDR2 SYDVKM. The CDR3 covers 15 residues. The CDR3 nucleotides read TGTGCCAGCAGTTGGACCCGGACACCAACCGGGGAGCTGTTTTTT. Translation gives CASSWTRTPTGELFF. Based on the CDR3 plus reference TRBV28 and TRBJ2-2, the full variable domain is DVKVTQSSRYLVKRTGEKVFLECVQDMDHENMFWYRQDPGLGLRLIYFSYDVKMKEKGDIPEGYSVSREKKERFSLILESASTNQTSMYLCASSWTRTPTGELFFGEGSRLTVL.

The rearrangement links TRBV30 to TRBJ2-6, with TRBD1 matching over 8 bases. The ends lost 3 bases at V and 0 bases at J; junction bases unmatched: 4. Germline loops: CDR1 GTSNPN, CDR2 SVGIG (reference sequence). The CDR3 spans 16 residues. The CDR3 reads CAWSRTGISGANVLTF. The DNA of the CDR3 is TGTGCCTGGAGCCGGACAGGGATCTCTGGGGCCAACGTCCTGACTTTC.

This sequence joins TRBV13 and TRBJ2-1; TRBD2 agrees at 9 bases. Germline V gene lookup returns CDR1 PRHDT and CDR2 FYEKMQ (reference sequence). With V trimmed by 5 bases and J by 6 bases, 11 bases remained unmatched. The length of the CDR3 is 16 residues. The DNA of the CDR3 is TGTGCCAGCAGCCCAGAGCGGGGGGCTACTCTCAATGAGCAGTTCTTC. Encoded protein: CASSPERGATLNEQFF.

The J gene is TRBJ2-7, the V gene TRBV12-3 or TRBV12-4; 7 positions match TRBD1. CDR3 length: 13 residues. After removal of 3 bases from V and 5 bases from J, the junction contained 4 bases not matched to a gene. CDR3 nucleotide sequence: TGTGCCAGCAGTTTTACAGGGGTGAACGAGCAGTACTTC. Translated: CASSFTGVNEQYF.

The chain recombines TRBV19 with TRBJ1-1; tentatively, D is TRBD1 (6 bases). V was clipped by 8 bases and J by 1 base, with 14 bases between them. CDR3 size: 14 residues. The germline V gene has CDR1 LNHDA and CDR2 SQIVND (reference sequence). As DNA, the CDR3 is TGTGCCAGTGAGAACAGGGAGCGGAACACTGAAGCTTTCTTT. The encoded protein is CASENRERNTEAFF. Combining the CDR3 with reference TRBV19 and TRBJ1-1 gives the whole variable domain DGGITQSPKYLFRKEGQNVTLSCEQNLNHDAMYWYRQDPGQGLRLIYYSQIVNDFQKGDIAEGYSVSREKKESFPLTVTSAQKNPTAFYLCASENRERNTEAFFGQGTRLTVV.

Written as DNA, the CDR3 is TGTGCCAGCAGCGATGGGACTAGCGGGGGTAATGAGCAGTTCTTC. Translation: CASSDGTSGGNEQFF. V usage is TRBV4-2 and J usage is TRBJ2-1, with 14 bases fitting TRBD2. Trimming removed 5 bases from V and 7 bases from J; junction bases left unmatched: 4. Germline-derived CDR1 and CDR2 are LGHNA and YNFKEQ. This CDR3 region has 15 residues.

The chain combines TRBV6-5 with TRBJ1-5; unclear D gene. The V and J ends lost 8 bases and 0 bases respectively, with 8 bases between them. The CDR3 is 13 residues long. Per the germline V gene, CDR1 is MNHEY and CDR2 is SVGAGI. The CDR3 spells CASGQYSNQPQHF. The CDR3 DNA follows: TGTGCCAGCGGGCAATATAGCAATCAGCCCCAGCATTTT.

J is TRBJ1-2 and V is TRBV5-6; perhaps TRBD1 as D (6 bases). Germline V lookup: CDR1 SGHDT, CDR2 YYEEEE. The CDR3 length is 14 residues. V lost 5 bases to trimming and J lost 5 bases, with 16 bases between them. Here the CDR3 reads CASSPGDNFYGYTF. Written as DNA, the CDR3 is TGTGCCAGCAGTCCAGGGGATAACTTTTATGGCTACACCTTC.

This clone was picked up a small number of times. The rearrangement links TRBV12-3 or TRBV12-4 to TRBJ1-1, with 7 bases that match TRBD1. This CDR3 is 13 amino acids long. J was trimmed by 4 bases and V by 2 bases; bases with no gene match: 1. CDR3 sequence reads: CASSLRGLTEAFF. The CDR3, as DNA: TGTGCCAGCAGTTTAAGGGGGCTCACTGAAGCTTTCTTT.

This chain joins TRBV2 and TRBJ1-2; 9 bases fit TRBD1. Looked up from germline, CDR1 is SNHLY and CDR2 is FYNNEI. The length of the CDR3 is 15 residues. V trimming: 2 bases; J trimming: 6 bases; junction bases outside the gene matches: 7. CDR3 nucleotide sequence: TGTGCCAGCAGTGAAAGGGACAGGGTAATGGATGGCTACACCTTC. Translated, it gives CASSERDRVMDGYTF.

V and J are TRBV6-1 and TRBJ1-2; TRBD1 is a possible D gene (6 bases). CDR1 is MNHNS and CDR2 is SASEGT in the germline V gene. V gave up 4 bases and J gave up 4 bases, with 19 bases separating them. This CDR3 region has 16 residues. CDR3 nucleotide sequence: TGTGCCAGCAGTGGTATCCGGGACAAGGTACCCTATGGCTACACCTTC. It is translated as CASSGIRDKVPYGYTF.

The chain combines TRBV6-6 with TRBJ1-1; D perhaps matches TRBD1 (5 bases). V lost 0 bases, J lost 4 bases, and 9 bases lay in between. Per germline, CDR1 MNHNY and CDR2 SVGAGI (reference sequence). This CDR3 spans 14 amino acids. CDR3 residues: CASSYSGGSTEAFF. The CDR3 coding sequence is TGTGCCAGCAGTTACTCTGGGGGGAGCACTGAAGCTTTCTTT.

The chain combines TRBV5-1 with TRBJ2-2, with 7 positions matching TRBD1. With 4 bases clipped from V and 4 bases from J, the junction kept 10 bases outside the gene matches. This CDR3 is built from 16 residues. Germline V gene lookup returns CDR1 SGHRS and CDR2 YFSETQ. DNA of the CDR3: TGCGCCAGCAGCCCGTCCGGGACAGAGCGCACCGGGGAGCTGTTTTTT. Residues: CASSPSGTERTGELFF.

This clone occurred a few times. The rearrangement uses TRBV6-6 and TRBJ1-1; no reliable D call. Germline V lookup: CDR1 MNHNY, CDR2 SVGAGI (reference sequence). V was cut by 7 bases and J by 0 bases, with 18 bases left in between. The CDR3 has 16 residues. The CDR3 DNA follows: TGTGCCAGCAACCTTCCGAGAGGGATCATGAACACTGAAGCTTTCTTT. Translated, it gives CASNLPRGIMNTEAFF.